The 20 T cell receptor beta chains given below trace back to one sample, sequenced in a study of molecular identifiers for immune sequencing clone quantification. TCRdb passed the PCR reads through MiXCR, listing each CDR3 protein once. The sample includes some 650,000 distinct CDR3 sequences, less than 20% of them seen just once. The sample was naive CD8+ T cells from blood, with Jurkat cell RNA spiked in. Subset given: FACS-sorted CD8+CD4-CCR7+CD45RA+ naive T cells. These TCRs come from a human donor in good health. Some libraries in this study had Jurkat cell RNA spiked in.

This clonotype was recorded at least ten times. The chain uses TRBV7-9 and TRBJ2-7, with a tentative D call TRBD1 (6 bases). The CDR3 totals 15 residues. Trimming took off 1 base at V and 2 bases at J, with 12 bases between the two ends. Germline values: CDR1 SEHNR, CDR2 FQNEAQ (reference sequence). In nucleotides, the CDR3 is TGTGCCAGCAGCTTAGAGACAGGAGGAACCTACGAGCAGTACTTC. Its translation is CASSLETGGTYEQYF.

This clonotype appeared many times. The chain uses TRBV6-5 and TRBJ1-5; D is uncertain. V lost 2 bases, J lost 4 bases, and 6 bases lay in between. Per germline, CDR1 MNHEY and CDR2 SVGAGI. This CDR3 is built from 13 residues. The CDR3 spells CASSYGRNQPQHF. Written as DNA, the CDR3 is TGTGCCAGCAGTTACGGGAGGAATCAGCCCCAGCATTTT.

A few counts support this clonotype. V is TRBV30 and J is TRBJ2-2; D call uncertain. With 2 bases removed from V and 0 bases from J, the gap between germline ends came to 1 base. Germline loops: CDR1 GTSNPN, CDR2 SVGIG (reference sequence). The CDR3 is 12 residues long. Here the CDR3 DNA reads TGTGCCTGGAGTCCGAACACCGGGGAGCTGTTTTTT. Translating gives CAWSPNTGELFF.

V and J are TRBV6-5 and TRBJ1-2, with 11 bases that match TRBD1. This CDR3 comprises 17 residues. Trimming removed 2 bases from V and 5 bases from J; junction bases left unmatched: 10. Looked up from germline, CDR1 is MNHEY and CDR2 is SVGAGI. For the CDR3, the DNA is TGTGCCAGCAGTTACAGTTTTCGGGGACAGGGGGTGTATGGCTACACCTTC. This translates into CASSYSFRGQGVYGYTF.

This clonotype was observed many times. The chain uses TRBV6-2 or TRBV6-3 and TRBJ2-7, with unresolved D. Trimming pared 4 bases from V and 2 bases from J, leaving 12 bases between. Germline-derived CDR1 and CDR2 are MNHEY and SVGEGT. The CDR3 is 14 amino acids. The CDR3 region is CASSFQDATYEQYF. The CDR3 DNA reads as TGTGCCAGCAGTTTCCAGGACGCAACCTACGAGCAGTACTTC.

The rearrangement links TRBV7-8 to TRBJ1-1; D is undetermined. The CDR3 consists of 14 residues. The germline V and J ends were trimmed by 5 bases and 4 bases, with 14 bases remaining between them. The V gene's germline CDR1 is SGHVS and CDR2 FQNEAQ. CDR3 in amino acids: CASSPASGVTEAFF. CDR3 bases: TGTGCCAGCAGCCCCGCTTCAGGCGTCACTGAAGCTTTCTTT. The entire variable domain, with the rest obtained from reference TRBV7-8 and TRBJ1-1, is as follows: GAGVSQSPRYKVAKRGQDVALRCDPISGHVSLFWYQQALGQGPEFLTYFQNEAQLDKSGLPSDRFFAERPEGSVSTLKIQRTQQEDSAVYLCASSPASGVTEAFFGQGTRLTVV.

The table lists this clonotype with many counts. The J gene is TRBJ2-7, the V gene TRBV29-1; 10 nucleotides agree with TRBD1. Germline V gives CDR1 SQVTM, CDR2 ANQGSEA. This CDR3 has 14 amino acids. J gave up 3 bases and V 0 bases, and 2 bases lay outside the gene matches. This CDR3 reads CSVEDRDRGYEQYF. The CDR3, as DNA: TGCAGCGTTGAAGATCGGGACAGGGGCTACGAGCAGTACTTC.

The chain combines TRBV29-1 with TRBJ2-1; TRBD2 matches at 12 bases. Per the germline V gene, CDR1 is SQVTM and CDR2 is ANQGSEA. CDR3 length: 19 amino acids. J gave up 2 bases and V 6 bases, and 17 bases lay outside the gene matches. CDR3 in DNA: TGCAGCGTCCAGGGGGGTCCTAGCGGGAGGGGGGTACCCTACAATGAGCAGTTCTTC. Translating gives CSVQGGPSGRGVPYNEQFF.

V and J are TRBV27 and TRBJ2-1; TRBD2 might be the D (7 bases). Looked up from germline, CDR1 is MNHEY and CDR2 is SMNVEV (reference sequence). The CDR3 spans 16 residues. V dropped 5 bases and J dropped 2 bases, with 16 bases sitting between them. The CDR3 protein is CASSPPRGPTYNEQFF. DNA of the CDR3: TGTGCCAGCAGTCCTCCGCGGGGGCCAACCTACAATGAGCAGTTCTTC.

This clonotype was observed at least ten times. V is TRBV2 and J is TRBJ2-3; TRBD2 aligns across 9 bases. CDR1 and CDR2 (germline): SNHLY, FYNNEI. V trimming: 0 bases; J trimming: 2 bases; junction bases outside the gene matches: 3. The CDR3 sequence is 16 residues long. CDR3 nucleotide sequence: TGTGCCAGCAGTGAAGCCCTAGCGGGACTCACAGATACGCAGTATTTT. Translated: CASSEALAGLTDTQYF. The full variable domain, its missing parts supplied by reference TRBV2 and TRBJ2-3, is EPEVTQTPSHQVTQMGQEVILRCVPISNHLYFYWYRQILGQKVEFLVSFYNNEISEKSEIFDDQFSVERPDGSNFTLKIRSTKLEDSAMYFCASSEALAGLTDTQYFGPGTRLTVL.

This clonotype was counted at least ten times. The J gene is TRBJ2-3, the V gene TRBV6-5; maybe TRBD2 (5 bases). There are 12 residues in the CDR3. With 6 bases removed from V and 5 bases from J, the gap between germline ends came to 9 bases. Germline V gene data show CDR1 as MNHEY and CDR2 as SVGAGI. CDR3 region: CASSHEGDTQYF. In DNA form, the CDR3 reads TGTGCCAGCAGCCACGAGGGAGATACGCAGTATTTT.

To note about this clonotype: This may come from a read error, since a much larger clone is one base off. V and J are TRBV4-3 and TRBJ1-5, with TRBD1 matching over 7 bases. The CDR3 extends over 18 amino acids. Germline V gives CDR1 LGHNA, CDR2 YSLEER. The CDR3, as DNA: TGCGCCAGCCGCCAAGACCCTCCCGGACAGGTTAGCAATCAGCCCCAGCATTTT. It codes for CASRQDPPGQVSNQPQHF.

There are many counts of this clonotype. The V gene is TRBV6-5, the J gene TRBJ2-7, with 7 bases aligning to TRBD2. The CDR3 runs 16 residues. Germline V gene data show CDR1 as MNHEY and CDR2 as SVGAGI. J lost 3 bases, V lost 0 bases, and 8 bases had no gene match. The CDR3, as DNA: TGTGCCAGCAGTTACTCTTGGGGAGGGAGGAACTACGAGCAGTACTTC. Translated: CASSYSWGGRNYEQYF.

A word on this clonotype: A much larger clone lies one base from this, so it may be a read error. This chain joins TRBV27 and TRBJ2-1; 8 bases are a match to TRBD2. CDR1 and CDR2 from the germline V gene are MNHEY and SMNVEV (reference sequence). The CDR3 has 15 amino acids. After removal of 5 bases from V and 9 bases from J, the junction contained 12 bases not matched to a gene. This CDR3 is CASSPGTGGRSEQFF. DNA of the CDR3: TGTGCCAGCAGTCCCGGGACTGGCGGGAGGTCTGAGCAGTTCTTC.

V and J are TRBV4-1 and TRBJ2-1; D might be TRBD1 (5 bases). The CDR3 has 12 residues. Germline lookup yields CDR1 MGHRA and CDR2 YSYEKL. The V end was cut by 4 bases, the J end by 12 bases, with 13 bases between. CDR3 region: CASSRDSRRQFF. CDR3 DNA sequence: TGCGCCAGCAGCCGCGACAGTCGGAGGCAGTTCTTC.

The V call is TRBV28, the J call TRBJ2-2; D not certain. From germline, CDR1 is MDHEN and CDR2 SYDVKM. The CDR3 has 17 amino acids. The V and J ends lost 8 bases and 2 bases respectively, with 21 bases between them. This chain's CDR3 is CASATAAVSSNTGELFF. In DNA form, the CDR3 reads TGTGCCAGCGCGACGGCAGCCGTGAGCTCTAACACCGGGGAGCTGTTTTTT.

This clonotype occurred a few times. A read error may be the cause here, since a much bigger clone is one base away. CDR3 sequence (DNA): TGTGCCGGCAGCCCCCGGGCGGGGGGGCCGGGAGACACACAAGATACGCAGTATTTT. This codes for CAGSPRAGGPGDTQDTQYF. This chain joins TRBV6-5 and TRBJ2-3; 9 positions agree with TRBD2. There are 19 residues in the CDR3. Germline loops: CDR1 MNHEY, CDR2 SVGAGI.

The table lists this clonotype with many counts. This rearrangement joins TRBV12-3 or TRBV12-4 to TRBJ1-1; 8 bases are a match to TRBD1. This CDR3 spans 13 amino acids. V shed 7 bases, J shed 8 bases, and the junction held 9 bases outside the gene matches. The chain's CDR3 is CASTAGTGNEAFF. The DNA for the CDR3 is TGTGCCAGCACCGCCGGGACAGGAAACGAAGCTTTCTTT.

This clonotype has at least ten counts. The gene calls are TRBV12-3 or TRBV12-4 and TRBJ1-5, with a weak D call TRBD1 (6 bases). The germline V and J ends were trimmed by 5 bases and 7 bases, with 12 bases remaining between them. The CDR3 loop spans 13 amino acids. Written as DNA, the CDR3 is TGTGCCAGCAGTCCAGGGGCATTGCAGCCCCAGCATTTT. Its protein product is CASSPGALQPQHF.

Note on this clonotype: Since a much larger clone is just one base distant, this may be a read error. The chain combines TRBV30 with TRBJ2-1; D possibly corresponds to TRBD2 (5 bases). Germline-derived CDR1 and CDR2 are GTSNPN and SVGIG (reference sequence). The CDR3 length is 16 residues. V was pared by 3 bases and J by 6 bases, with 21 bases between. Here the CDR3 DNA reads TGTGCCTGGAGCGTACCCCCCGAGACGGCGGGCAATGAGCAGTTCTTC. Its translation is CAWSVPPETAGNEQFF. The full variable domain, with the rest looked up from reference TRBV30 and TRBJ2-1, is SQTIHQWPATLVQPVGSPLSLECTVEGTSNPNLYWYRQAAGRGLQLLFYSVGIGQISSEVPQNLSASRPQDRQFILSSKKLLLSDSGFYLCAWSVPPETAGNEQFFGPGTRLTVL.